This entry lists 24 T cell receptor beta chains sequenced from one sample in a study of CD4 and CD8 cells across lung adenocarcinoma regions. TCRdb redid the calling of the PCR reads with MiXCR, one entry per CDR3 protein. The sample yields around 20,000 distinct CDR3 sequences, around 50% seen once. The sample comprised CD8+ T cells from the margin of a lung tumor. The receptors derive from a male donor with lung adenocarcinoma. The CD4 and CD8 labels of this study may be unreliable.

The DNA for the CDR3 is TGCGCCAGCAGCCAAGGGTATTCGGGGGATGAGACCCAGTACTTC. This sequence encodes CASSQGYSGDETQYF. This chain connects TRBV4-1 to TRBJ2-5; D may be TRBD2 (6 bases). Germline loops: CDR1 MGHRA, CDR2 YSYEKL. V was pared by 1 base and J by 5 bases, with 14 bases between. There are 15 residues in the CDR3.

Concerning this clonotype: One junction end does not reproduce the germline sequence, and a read error may be involved. The chain employs TRBV6-1 and TRBJ2-2; D is perhaps TRBD1 or TRBD2 (5 bases each). CDR1 is MNHNS and CDR2 is SASEGT in the germline V gene. The CDR3 length is 14 residues. Here the CDR3 reads CASRDWTPTGALYF. The CDR3 bases are TGTGCCAGCAGAGACTGGACCCCGACCGGGGCGCTGTATTTT.

This sequence joins TRBV6-1 and TRBJ1-6, with 8 bases identical to TRBD1. V lost 6 bases, J lost 15 bases, and 7 bases stayed unmatched. The CDR3 contains 12 residues. Germline loops: CDR1 MNHNS, CDR2 SASEGT. Written as DNA, the CDR3 is TGTGCCAGCAGGGGACAGGCATCTCACCTCCACTTT. Its protein product is CASRGQASHLHF.

This clonotype was found a few times. The V gene is TRBV14, the J gene TRBJ2-5; 9 bases are a match to TRBD1. This CDR3 has 15 residues. Trimming at V came to 4 bases and at J to 1 base, leaving 4 bases not matched to a gene. CDR1 and CDR2 (germline): SGHDN, FVKESK. The CDR3 bases are TGTGCCAGCAGCCTCCGGGGACAGGGCCAAGAGACCCAGTACTTC. This translates into CASSLRGQGQETQYF.

In this sample, this clonotype is medium-sized. CDR3 bases: TGTGCCAGCAGTCAAACAGGGACTAGCATCGTCCATGAGCAGTTCTTC. It specifies CASSQTGTSIVHEQFF. The J gene is TRBJ2-1, the V gene TRBV25-1; TRBD2 agrees at 9 bases. With 5 bases clipped from V and 8 bases from J, the junction kept 13 bases outside the gene matches. CDR1 and CDR2 (germline): MGHDK, SYGVNS. This CDR3 has 16 residues.

This clonotype was detected only once. The rearrangement links TRBV27 to TRBJ2-1; 14 bases fit TRBD2. Germline-derived CDR1 and CDR2 are MNHEY and SMNVEV (reference sequence). Losses at the gene ends were 6 bases for V and 5 bases for J; bases not matched to a gene: 12. CDR3 length equals 18 residues. CDR3 loop: CASRTRGTSGSVDNEQFF. The CDR3 coding sequence is TGTGCCAGCAGGACCCGCGGGACTAGCGGGAGTGTTGACAATGAGCAGTTCTTC.

Regarding this clonotype: The final CDR3 position lacks the conserved phenylalanine or tryptophan, pointing to a likely read error. The chain joins TRBV27 to TRBJ2-1; either TRBD1 or TRBD2 may supply D (5 bases each). The germline V gene has CDR1 MNHEY and CDR2 SMNVEV (reference sequence). This CDR3 comprises 16 residues. V dropped 6 bases and J dropped 6 bases, with 21 bases sitting between them. The CDR3 DNA is TGTGCCAGCAGCCTCACGGGGCGGGCCACAACCAATGAGCAGTTCCTC. Translation: CASSLTGRATTNEQFL.

J is TRBJ2-1 and V is TRBV6-1, with D perhaps TRBD1 (5 bases). V gave up 5 bases and J gave up 4 bases, with 18 bases separating them. The length of the CDR3 is 16 residues. The V gene's germline CDR1 is MNHNS and CDR2 SASEGT. Here the CDR3 reads CASSQAAGKLYNEQFF. Here the CDR3 DNA reads TGTGCCAGCAGTCAGGCCGCAGGGAAGTTGTACAATGAGCAGTTCTTC.

This sequence joins TRBV29-1 and TRBJ2-5, with 11 bases that match TRBD1. The assigned J gene may be wrong: the sequence end matches TRBJ2-7 better. Germline-derived CDR1 and CDR2 are SQVTM and ANQGSEA. The length of the CDR3 is 14 residues. The CDR3 reads CSATGTGGSYEQYF. The CDR3 nucleotides read TGCAGCGCCACCGGGACAGGGGGCTCCTACGAGCAGTACTTC.

V gene TRBV10-1 combines with J gene TRBJ2-3; a weak D match, TRBD1 (6 bases). The germline V gene has CDR1 WNHNN and CDR2 SYGVQD (reference sequence). The V and J ends lost 2 bases and 1 base respectively, with 13 bases between them. CDR3 length equals 16 residues. DNA for the CDR3: TGCGCCAGCAGTGAGACCAGGGGTGCGGGCACAGATACGCAGTATTTT. This encodes CASSETRGAGTDTQYF.

This clonotype was counted at least ten times. V and J are TRBV6-5 and TRBJ2-5; maybe TRBD1 (5 bases). Matching the DNA end better, TRBJ2-7 makes the J call doubtful. The germline V gene has CDR1 MNHEY and CDR2 SVGAGI. The length of the CDR3 is 15 residues. The CDR3 bases are TGTGCCAGCAGTTACTCGATGCATCAGGGCCACGAGCAGTACTTC. The encoded protein is CASSYSMHQGHEQYF.

By sample fraction, this clonotype is medium-sized. The J gene is TRBJ1-1, the V gene TRBV6-5, with D maybe TRBD1 (5 bases). The CDR3 consists of 17 residues. CDR1 is MNHEY and CDR2 is SVGAGI in the germline V gene. Deletions cut 2 bases from V and 0 bases from J, with 16 bases between. The DNA for the CDR3 is TGTGCCAGCAGTTACGCAGGCGGAGGGACCATGAACACTGAAGCTTTCTTT. It codes for CASSYAGGGTMNTEAFF.

This clonotype was seen a few times. This CDR3 reads CASSPGVNTEAFF. In nucleotides, the CDR3 is TGTGCCAGCAGCCCCGGGGTAAACACTGAAGCTTTCTTT. The chain uses TRBV4-2 and TRBJ1-1; unclear D gene. V dropped 4 bases and J dropped 2 bases, with 8 bases sitting between them. This CDR3 has 13 residues. Looked up from germline, CDR1 is LGHNA and CDR2 is YNFKEQ.

This clonotype was seen repeatedly, ten times or more. The genes are TRBV6-2 or TRBV6-3 and TRBJ2-7; D is possibly TRBD1 or TRBD2 (5 bases each). The CDR3 covers 15 residues. Trimming cost V 6 bases and J 2 bases, with 17 bases left between them. Looked up from germline, CDR1 is MNHEY and CDR2 is SVGEGT. The CDR3 sequence is CASSYPGTETYEQYF. The CDR3 nucleotides read TGTGCCAGCAGCTATCCTGGGACCGAAACCTACGAGCAGTACTTC.

This clonotype was seen a few times. This sequence joins TRBV10-1 and TRBJ2-1; 10 bases are a match to TRBD2. The end of the DNA is better explained by TRBJ2-7, so the J call may be wrong. The CDR3 spans 16 residues. The V gene's germline CDR1 is WNHNN and CDR2 SYGVQD (reference sequence). The CDR3, as DNA: TGCGCCAGCAGTGAGGCTAGCGGGAGTACCTACAATGAGCAGTACTTC. This translates into CASSEASGSTYNEQYF.

V is TRBV6-1 and J is TRBJ2-4; TRBD1 is a possible D gene (6 bases). The CDR3 loop spans 13 amino acids. Trimming stripped 8 bases from V and 8 bases from J, with 16 bases between. Germline values: CDR1 MNHNS, CDR2 SASEGT. In nucleotides, the CDR3 is TGTGCCAGCTTCTCGTCATCAGGGGACATTCAGTACTTC. This sequence encodes CASFSSSGDIQYF.

This clonotype was observed at least ten times. V gene TRBV7-6 combines with J gene TRBJ2-3; D possibly uses TRBD1 or TRBD2 (6 bases each). Trimming removed 6 bases from V and 0 bases from J, with 16 bases in between. The length of the CDR3 is 16 residues. Germline CDR1 is SGHVS and CDR2 is FNYEAQ. The CDR3 DNA follows: TGTGCCAGCAGTCCTCTCGGGGGCGGTAGCACAGATACGCAGTATTTT. Amino acids: CASSPLGGGSTDTQYF.

This clonotype was counted many times. The gene calls are TRBV6-5 and TRBJ1-2; possibly TRBD1 for D (6 bases). Germline values: CDR1 MNHEY, CDR2 SVGAGI. Trimming took off 6 bases at V and 3 bases at J, with 14 bases between the two ends. The CDR3 has 14 amino acids. As DNA, the CDR3 is TGTGCCAGCAGAAACAGGGAAGCATACTATGGCTACACCTTC. Protein product: CASRNREAYYGYTF.

V and J are TRBV7-2 and TRBJ2-1; 8 positions match TRBD2. Unmatched junction bases numbered 6, after V lost 5 bases and J lost 9 bases. CDR1 is SGHTA, CDR2 FQGNSA, per germline. The CDR3 covers 13 residues. The CDR3 protein is CASSARTSGEQFF. DNA for the CDR3: TGTGCCAGCAGCGCTCGTACTAGCGGTGAGCAGTTCTTC.

J is TRBJ2-2 and V is TRBV11-1, with D uncertain. This CDR3 is 16 amino acids long. V dropped 5 bases and J dropped 0 bases, with 13 bases sitting between them. Germline V gives CDR1 SGHAT, CDR2 FQDESV (reference sequence). The chain's CDR3 is CASSSPGTSNTGELFF. The DNA for the CDR3 is TGTGCCAGCAGCAGTCCGGGCACATCGAACACCGGGGAGCTGTTTTTT.

This clonotype was seen a single time. The chain joins TRBV6-1 to TRBJ2-1, with 8 bases that match TRBD2. The trim removed 8 bases at V and 10 bases at J, leaving 4 bases unmatched. The CDR3 consists of 11 residues. Germline V gene lookup returns CDR1 MNHNS and CDR2 SASEGT. The CDR3 spells CASGLALEQFF. The CDR3 DNA reads TGTGCCAGCGGACTAGCCCTCGAGCAGTTCTTC.

The DNA for the CDR3 is TGCGCCAGCAGCCAAGACAGTCGGGGGAACATTCAGTACTTC. As protein: CASSQDSRGNIQYF. The chain couples TRBV4-1 to TRBJ2-4, with TRBD2 as a possible D gene (6 bases). The V gene lost 0 bases and the J gene lost 7 bases, with 10 bases spanning the gap. CDR3 length: 14 amino acids. The germline CDR1 and CDR2 sequences are MGHRA and YSYEKL.

There are many counts of this clonotype. The chain links TRBV27 to TRBJ2-7; D is uncertain. The V gene lost 3 bases and the J gene lost 0 bases, with 6 bases spanning the gap. The CDR3 runs to 13 residues. Germline V lookup: CDR1 MNHEY, CDR2 SMNVEV (reference sequence). Written as DNA, the CDR3 is TGTGCCAGCAGTTTTAAGATCTCCTACGAGCAGTACTTC. This gives the protein CASSFKISYEQYF.

This clonotype occurred a few times. The V gene is TRBV20-1, the J gene TRBJ2-7; TRBD2 matches at 7 bases. V lost 6 bases, J lost 0 bases, and 8 bases stayed unmatched. The CDR3 sequence is 14 residues long. Looked up from germline, CDR1 is DFQATT and CDR2 is SNEGSKA (reference sequence). DNA for the CDR3: TGCAGTGCCCCAATAGCGGGCCCCTCCTACGAGCAGTACTTC. Residues: CSAPIAGPSYEQYF.